This T cell receptor (beta chain) was observed in a study of low-dose radiotherapy and immunotherapy resistance in tumors. Germline CDR1 SGHTA, CDR2 FQGNSA. The V segment lost 1 base and the J segment 2 bases; nucleotides outside the gene matches: 3. The CDR3 runs to 16 residues. Gene-specific TRAV and TRBV primers were used for first-strand cDNA, covering alpha and beta chains. TCRs underwent about 20 PCR cycles of amplification with a constant-region primer and V-primer adapter. TCRdb re-derived calls from the reads in MiXCR, one entry per CDR3 protein. The data hold 95,000 to 100,000 distinct CDR3 sequences, with about 20% observed a single time. Noted time point: after trial treatment. Treatment of the sample: LDRT plus nivolumab, ipilimumab, low-dose cyclophosphamide and aspirin (RACIN trial).

The material sequenced was PBMCs, taken after low-dose radiotherapy plus immunotherapy. V gene TRBV7-2 combines with J gene TRBJ2-3; 10 positions agree with TRBD2. The sequence was obtained from a male donor with prostate cancer. DNA of the CDR3: TGTGCCAGCAGCTTAGGAGCGGGGGGGACCACAGATACGCAGTATTTT. As protein: CASSLGAGGTTDTQYF.